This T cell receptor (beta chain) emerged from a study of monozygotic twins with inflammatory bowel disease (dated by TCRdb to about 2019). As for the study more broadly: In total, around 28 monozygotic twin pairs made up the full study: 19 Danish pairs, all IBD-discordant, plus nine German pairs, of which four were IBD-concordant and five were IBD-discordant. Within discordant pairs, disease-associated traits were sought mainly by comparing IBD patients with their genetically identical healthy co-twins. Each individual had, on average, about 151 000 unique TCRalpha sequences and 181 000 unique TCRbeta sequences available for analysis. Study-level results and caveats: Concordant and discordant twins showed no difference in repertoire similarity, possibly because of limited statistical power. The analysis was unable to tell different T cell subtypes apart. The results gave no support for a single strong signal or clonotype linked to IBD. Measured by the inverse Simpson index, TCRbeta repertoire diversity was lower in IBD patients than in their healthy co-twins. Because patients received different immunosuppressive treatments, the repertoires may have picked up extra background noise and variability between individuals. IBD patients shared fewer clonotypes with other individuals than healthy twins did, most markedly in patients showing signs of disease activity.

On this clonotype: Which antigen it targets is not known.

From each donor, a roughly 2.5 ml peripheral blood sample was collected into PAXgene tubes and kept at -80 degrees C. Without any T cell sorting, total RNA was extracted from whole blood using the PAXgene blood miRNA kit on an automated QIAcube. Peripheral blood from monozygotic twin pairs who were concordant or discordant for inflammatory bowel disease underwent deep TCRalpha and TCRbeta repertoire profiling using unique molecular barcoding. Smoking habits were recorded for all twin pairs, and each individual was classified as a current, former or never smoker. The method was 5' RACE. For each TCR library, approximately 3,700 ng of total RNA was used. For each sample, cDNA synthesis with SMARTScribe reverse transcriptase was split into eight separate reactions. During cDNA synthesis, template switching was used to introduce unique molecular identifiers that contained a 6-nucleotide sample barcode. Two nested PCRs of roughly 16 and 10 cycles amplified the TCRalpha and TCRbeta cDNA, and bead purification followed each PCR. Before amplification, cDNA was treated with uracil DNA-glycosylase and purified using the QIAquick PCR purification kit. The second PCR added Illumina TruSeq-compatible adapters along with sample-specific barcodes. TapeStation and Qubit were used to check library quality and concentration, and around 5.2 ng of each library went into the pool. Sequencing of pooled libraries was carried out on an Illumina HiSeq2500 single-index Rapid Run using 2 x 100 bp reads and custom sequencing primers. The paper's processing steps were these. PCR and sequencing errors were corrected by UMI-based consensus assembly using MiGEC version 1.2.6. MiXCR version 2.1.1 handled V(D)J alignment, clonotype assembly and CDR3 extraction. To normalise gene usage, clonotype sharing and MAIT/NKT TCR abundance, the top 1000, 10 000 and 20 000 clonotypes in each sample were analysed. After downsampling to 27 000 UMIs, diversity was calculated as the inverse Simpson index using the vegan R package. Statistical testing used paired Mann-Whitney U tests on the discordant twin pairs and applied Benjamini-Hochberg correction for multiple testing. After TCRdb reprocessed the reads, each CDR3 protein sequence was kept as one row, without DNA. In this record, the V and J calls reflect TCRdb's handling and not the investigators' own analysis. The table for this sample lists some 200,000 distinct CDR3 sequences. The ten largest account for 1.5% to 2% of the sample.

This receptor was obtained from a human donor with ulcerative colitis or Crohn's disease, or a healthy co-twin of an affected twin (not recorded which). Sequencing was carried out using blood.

The CDR3 sequence is CASSRGTGSSGANVLTF. The receptor chain draws on TRBV6-2 or TRBV6-3 and TRBJ2-6; the D call from TCRdb, TRBD2, cannot be confirmed without DNA. From the cysteine through the phenylalanine, the CDR3 covers 17 amino acids. No coding sequence is recorded. CDR1 and CDR2 are drawn from the germline V gene: MNHEY, SVGEGT.